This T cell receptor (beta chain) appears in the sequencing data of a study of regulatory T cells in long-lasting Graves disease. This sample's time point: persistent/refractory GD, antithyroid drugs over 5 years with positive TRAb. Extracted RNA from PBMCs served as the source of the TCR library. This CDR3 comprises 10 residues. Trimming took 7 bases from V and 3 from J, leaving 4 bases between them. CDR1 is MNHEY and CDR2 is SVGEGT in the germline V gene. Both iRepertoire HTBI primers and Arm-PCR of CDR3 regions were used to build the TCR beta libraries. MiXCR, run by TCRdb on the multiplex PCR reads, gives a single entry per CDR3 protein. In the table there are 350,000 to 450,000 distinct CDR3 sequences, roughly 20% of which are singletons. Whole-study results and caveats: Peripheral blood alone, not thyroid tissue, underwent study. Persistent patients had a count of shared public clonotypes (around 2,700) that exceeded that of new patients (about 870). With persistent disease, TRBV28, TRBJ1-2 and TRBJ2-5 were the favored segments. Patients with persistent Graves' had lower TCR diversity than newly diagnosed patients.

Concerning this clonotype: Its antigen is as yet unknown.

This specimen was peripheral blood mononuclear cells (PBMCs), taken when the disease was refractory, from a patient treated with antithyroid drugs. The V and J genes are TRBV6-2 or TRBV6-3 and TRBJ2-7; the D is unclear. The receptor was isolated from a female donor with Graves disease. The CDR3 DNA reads TGTGCCAGCATTAACTACGAGCAGTACTTC. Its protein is CASINYEQYF.